This is a list of T cell receptor beta chains from one sample in a study of cytomegalovirus exposure and HLA in healthy donors. TCRdb keeps only in-frame clones here, not all; method: immunoSEQ multiplex PCR. Of more than 150,000 clones in the sample, roughly 80% were seen once. Sequencing used PBMCs. These receptors were taken from a man aged 50 to 60 in good health and CMV-seronegative. Each CDR3 is given with its conserved first and last residue. A D gene is named only where the DNA matches it firmly. The size entry is marked missing in some rows and otherwise reads once, few, many or a size class.

>TRBJ2-5|once|NA|TRBV5-4
TGTGCCAGCAGGCGGGACAGTCGGTTGGAAGAGACCCAGTACTTC
CASRRDSRLEETQYF
>TRBJ2-7|NA|TRBD2|TRBV27
TGTGCCAGCAGTTCCTCTCCGGGGGGCGAGCAGTACTTC
CASSSSPGGEQYF
>TRBJ2-3|NA|TRBD1|TRBV7-2
TGTGCCAGCAGATCTACAGGGGGCGCAGATACGCAGTATTTT
CASRSTGGADTQYF
>TRBJ2-1|few|NA|TRBV7-9
TGTGCCAGCAGCCAAGGACTTTTGACCAATGAGCAGTTCTTC
CASSQGLLTNEQFF
>TRBJ2-1|few|NA|TRBV6-4
TGTGCCAGCAGTGACGACAGCAACAATGAGCAGTTCTTC
CASSDDSNNEQFF
>TRBJ2-7|NA|NA|TRBV10-3
TGTGCCATCAGCCGACTCCTGTCCTACGAGCAGTACTTC
CAISRLLSYEQYF
>TRBJ2-1|NA|NA|TRBV2
TGTGCCAGCAAGCTTAGACTCCTCGGGTCCTTCACGAGCTCCTACAATGAGCAGTTCTTC
CASKLRLLGSFTSSYNEQFF
>TRBJ2-1|NA|TRBD2|TRBV7-9
TGTGCCAGCAGCCCCCTAGCGGGGGCTTACAATGAGCAGTTCTTC
CASSPLAGAYNEQFF
>TRBJ1-1|NA|NA|TRBV29-1
TGCAGCGTTGAAAAAGGGGCGATAGCTTTCTTT
CSVEKGAIAFF
>TRBJ1-1|NA|TRBD1|TRBV7-9
TGTGCCAGCAGCTTAGGGACAGGTTCTCGCGCTTTCTTT
CASSLGTGSRAFF
>TRBJ1-5|once|NA|TRBV6-1
TGTGCCAGCAGTGAAGACAGGGTAGTTGGTCAGCCCCAGCATTTT
CASSEDRVVGQPQHF
>TRBJ1-6|NA|NA|TRBV19
TGTGCCAGTAGTATAGATCGCGGCGGATTGCTACCATCACCCCTCCACTTT
CASSIDRGGLLPSPLHF
>TRBJ2-7|NA|TRBD2|TRBV5-1
TGCGCCAGCAGCGGCGCGGCCGATCCGGGACTAGCGGGGAGAGGTACTTACGAGCAGTACTTC
CASSGAADPGLAGRGTYEQYF
>TRBJ1-1|NA|TRBD1|TRBV9
TGTGCCAGCAGCCCCAGGGGGCTGAACACTGAAGCTTTCTTT
CASSPRGLNTEAFF
>TRBJ1-1|NA|NA|TRBV7-9
TGTTCCAGCAGCCCCGAGCGGGATAACACTGAAGCTTTCTTT
CSSSPERDNTEAFF
>TRBJ2-1|NA|NA|TRBV12-5
TGTGCTAGTGGTTTGTGGGGAGATGAGCAGTTCTTC
CASGLWGDEQFF
>TRBJ2-3|NA|TRBD2|TRBV18
TGTGCCAGCTCACCCGAACTAGCGGGGGGCCTTAATACGCAGTATTTT
CASSPELAGGLNTQYF